This passage covers 17 T cell receptor beta chains from one sample sequenced in a study of cytomegalovirus exposure and HLA in healthy donors. The PCR used 60 Vbeta and 13 Jbeta primers. This table comes from immunoSEQ multiplex PCR, and its TCRdb copy is limited to in-frame clones, with some not included. The sample has about 120,000 clones, about 76% seen once. The sequencing input was PBMCs. These receptors were obtained from a man between 60 and 75 years old in good health and CMV-seropositive.

This clone appeared a few times. The chain has TRBV6-1 and TRBJ1-1; maybe TRBD1 (6 bases). Trimming cost V 2 bases and J 3 bases, with 13 bases left between them. The germline gives CDR1 MNHNS, CDR2 SASEGT. The CDR3 is 15 amino acids. CDR3 DNA: TGTGCCAGCAGTGAATGGATGGGGGCGGACACTGAAGCTTTCTTT. As protein: CASSEWMGADTEAFF.

CDR3 sequence: CASSSRTGGDTQYF. The CDR3, as DNA: TGTGCCAGCAGCTCCCGGACAGGGGGAGATACGCAGTATTTT. The V call is TRBV7-9, the J call TRBJ2-3, with 10 bases that match TRBD1. Germline V gene sequence: CDR1 SEHNR, CDR2 FQNEAQ (reference sequence). The trim removed 4 bases at V and 5 bases at J, leaving 3 bases unmatched. This CDR3 region has 14 residues.

The V gene is TRBV7-6, the J gene TRBJ1-3; 7 positions match TRBD1. The germline V gene has CDR1 SGHVS and CDR2 FNYEAQ. The CDR3 is 15 amino acids. Germline trimming cut 5 bases from V and 4 bases from J; bases unmatched to any gene: 8. The CDR3, as DNA: TGTGCCAGCAGCCAGCGACAGGGCGGGGGAAACACCATATATTTT. Amino acids: CASSQRQGGGNTIYF.

This clone was picked up one time. This chain uses TRBV28 with TRBJ1-1, with 9 bases lining up with TRBD1. CDR1 and CDR2 (germline): MDHEN, SYDVKM. The CDR3 contains 14 residues. J gave up 5 bases and V 2 bases, and 3 bases lay outside the gene matches. The CDR3 bases are TGTGCCAGCAGTTTAGGGACAGGGAAGACTGAAGCTTTCTTT. Translating gives CASSLGTGKTEAFF.

This rearrangement joins TRBV28 to TRBJ2-7; 9 nucleotides line up with TRBD1. Germline V gene sequence: CDR1 MDHEN, CDR2 SYDVKM. CDR3 length: 14 amino acids. With 2 bases clipped from V and 5 bases from J, the junction kept 4 bases outside the gene matches. CDR3 region: CASSLRDRANEQYF. Written as DNA, the CDR3 is TGTGCCAGCAGTTTAAGGGACAGGGCCAACGAGCAGTACTTC.

The rearrangement uses TRBV19 and TRBJ1-5, with 8 bases fitting TRBD1. The CDR3 loop spans 17 amino acids. V shed 6 bases, J shed 4 bases, and the junction held 14 bases outside the gene matches. Per the germline V gene, CDR1 is LNHDA and CDR2 is SQIVND (reference sequence). Here the CDR3 DNA reads TGTGCCAGTAGCCAACTGCAGGGGGCGCCGCTTAATCAGCCCCAGCATTTT. Its protein product is CASSQLQGAPLNQPQHF.

The rearrangement links TRBV5-1 to TRBJ2-7, with D possibly matching TRBD1 (6 bases). CDR3 length equals 15 residues. Trimming pared 1 base from V and 0 bases from J, leaving 11 bases between. Germline V gives CDR1 SGHRS, CDR2 YFSETQ. For the CDR3, the DNA is TGCGCCAGCAGCTTGTGGACAGACTTCTCCTACGAGCAGTACTTC. Its translation: CASSLWTDFSYEQYF.

This chain uses TRBV9 with TRBJ2-7; 7 nucleotides agree with TRBD2. V shed 4 bases, J shed 2 bases, and the junction held 9 bases outside the gene matches. This CDR3 region has 15 residues. Germline loops: CDR1 SGDLS, CDR2 YYNGEE. Written as DNA, the CDR3 is TGTGCCAGCAGCCGGGGGAGGGATGTCCCCTACGAGCAGTACTTC. It codes for CASSRGRDVPYEQYF. Filled out from reference TRBV9 and TRBJ2-7, the complete variable domain reads DSGVTQTPKHLITATGQRVTLRCSPRSGDLSVYWYQQSLDQGLQFLIQYYNGEERAKGNILERFSAQQFPDLHSELNLSSLELGDSALYFCASSRGRDVPYEQYFGPGTRLTVT.

The chain joins TRBV7-3 to TRBJ2-2; D is ambiguous. V was trimmed by 1 base and J by 4 bases, leaving 4 bases between them. CDR1 and CDR2 from the germline V gene are SGHTA and FQGTGA. The CDR3 has 13 residues. CDR3 nucleotide sequence: TGTGCCAGCAGCTTAAGACTCACCGGGGAGCTGTTTTTT. Its translation: CASSLRLTGELFF.

The rearrangement links TRBV7-6 to TRBJ2-2, with 14 bases aligning to TRBD2. The CDR3 sequence is 17 residues long. In germline, CDR1 is SGHVS, CDR2 FNYEAQ. The J segment lost 6 bases and the V segment lost 1 base, leaving 4 bases of the junction unmatched. DNA of the CDR3: TGTGCCAGCAGCTTAGGGGGACTAGCGGGAGCGGCCGGGGAGCTGTTTTTT. Translated: CASSLGGLAGAAGELFF.

This clone was found a few times. As DNA, the CDR3 is TGTGCCAGCAGTCCAACCAGCCAGGGTGCCAAAAACATTCAGTACTTC. Encoded protein: CASSPTSQGAKNIQYF. The chain links TRBV6-6 to TRBJ2-4; D might be TRBD1 (5 bases). The CDR3 is made up of 16 amino acids. V was clipped by 5 bases and J by 1 base, with 15 bases between them. CDR1 is MNHNY, CDR2 SVGAGI, per germline (reference sequence).

J is TRBJ2-1 and V is TRBV6-1; 12 bases are a match to TRBD1. CDR3 length equals 15 residues. Germline CDR1 and CDR2: MNHNS and SASEGT. J was trimmed by 10 bases and V by 5 bases; bases with no gene match: 9. CDR3 amino acids: CASSLPGQGAGEQFF. The DNA of the CDR3 is TGTGCCAGCAGTCTCCCGGGACAGGGGGCGGGGGAGCAGTTCTTC.

The chain combines TRBV28 with TRBJ1-5, with D perhaps matching TRBD1 (5 bases). The CDR3 sequence is 15 residues long. V lost 8 bases to trimming and J lost 4 bases, with 18 bases between them. The germline V gene has CDR1 MDHEN and CDR2 SYDVKM. This chain's CDR3 is CASRGEGAGNQPQHF. As DNA, the CDR3 is TGTGCCAGCCGAGGGGAAGGGGCGGGGAATCAGCCCCAGCATTTT.

The genes are TRBV21-1 and TRBJ1-3; the table assigns TRBD1, which was not confirmed against the DNA. TRBV21-1 is a pseudogene segment. The CDR3 is 17 amino acids. CDR3 sequence reads: CASSKGRTGDSGNTIYF. For the CDR3, the DNA is TGTGCCAGCAGCAAAGGGCGGACAGGGGACTCTGGAAACACCATATATTTT.

The chain carries TRBV6-6 and TRBJ2-2, with D maybe TRBD2 (6 bases). Trimming left V 8 bases short and J 9 bases short, with 19 bases between. The CDR3 totals 14 residues. Germline V CDR1 and CDR2: MNHNY, SVGAGI (reference sequence). CDR3 nucleotide sequence: TGTGCCAGCGCCTGGGGGACTTTACCACGGGAGCTGTTTTTT. It translates to CASAWGTLPRELFF.

This chain connects TRBV5-4 to TRBJ2-5; D possibly corresponds to TRBD2 (6 bases). The ends were cut back, 4 bases at V and 11 bases at J, with 15 bases in the middle. Germline values: CDR1 SGHNT, CDR2 YYREEE (reference sequence). The CDR3 runs 12 residues. The CDR3 region is CASSRDSGKQYF. CDR3 DNA sequence: TGTGCCAGCAGCCGGGACTCAGGGAAGCAGTACTTC.

This clone has a handful of counts. V and J are TRBV11-2 and TRBJ1-5; maybe TRBD1 (6 bases). Germline V gene lookup returns CDR1 SGHAT and CDR2 FQNNGV. This CDR3 spans 13 amino acids. Trimming removed 3 bases at V and 7 bases at J, with 10 bases between. As DNA, the CDR3 is TGTGCCAGCAGCTTCAACAGGGACCAGCCCCAGCATTTT. It is translated as CASSFNRDQPQHF.